This T cell receptor beta chain was identified during a study of blood T cell repertoires in COVID-19 (dated by TCRdb to about 2020). For the study in its entirety: Samples covering the acute and convalescent phases of COVID-19 were provided by collaborators in the United States, Italy and Spain. The samples were drawn from two sources: the first 160 participants of the ongoing ImmuneRACE study, and 1,200 or so subjects contributed by 6 global collaborators. The prospective study material was composed of cDNA or gDNA derived from T cells, B-cell-depleted T cells, or PBMCs. The repertoires were released in a freely available public database meant as a resource for research on the immune response to SARS-CoV-2. Where HLA class I and class II types were available, the types were taken from metadata supplied by the sample provider, not from assay-based typing. Sample metadata almost always included a de-identified subject ID, COVID-19 status, age in years and sex. Deeply sampled blood TCRbeta repertoires from subjects exposed to, actively infected with, or recovered from COVID-19 were included in the dataset. Overall study outcomes, separate from this receptor: How much clinical and demographic metadata was included differed by source and by participant, and the metadata was provided uncurated.

Based on the germline V gene (reference sequence), the CDR1 and CDR2 sequences are MNHNY and SVGAGI. The CDR3 numbers 16 residues from cysteine through phenylalanine. This entry keeps only the CDR3 DNA: 48 bases, framed from base 1. At the junction V is shortened by 0 bases and J by 0 bases, with 11 bases in between. To note about this clone: No cognate antigen has been identified for it. No base quality values were provided; no much bigger clone lies one nucleotide off.

Collaborating institutions collected whole blood in K2EDTA tubes following their own protocols. For TCRbeta analysis, collaborators shipped samples in one of three forms: frozen whole blood, isolated PBMCs, or DNA extracted from either of those sample types. TCRbeta CDR3 regions were amplified from genomic DNA by means of the immunoSEQ Assay, a bias-controlled multiplex PCR. The published analysis was carried out like this. Nucleated cell counts per sample were estimated from amplification of reference gene primers within the assay. Sequence reads were collapsed and filtered to measure the absolute abundance of every unique TCRbeta CDR3 rearrangement. For each sample, productive Simpson clonality was calculated as the square root of Simpson's diversity index across productive rearrangements. TCRdb took over this immuneACCESS table, retaining in-frame rearrangements with V and J assigned. Such tables are incomplete; in checked studies, under half of the missing clones stem from an unresolved V gene, and the remainder is unexplained. V, J and clone size are taken as reported in that table, and D and trimming were inferred from the DNA itself. The sample includes over 75,000 clones, with more than 65% observed a single time. Approximately 11% of the sample belongs to the ten largest clones.

This TCR was sampled from a man aged 70 or older with acute or convalescent COVID-19. This sequence uses TRBV6-6 and TRBJ1-1; the D gene is unclear. The sample taken for sequencing was peripheral blood. CDR3 region: CASSYSTTDLNTEAFF. The DNA sequence is as follows: TGTGCCAGCAGTTACTCGACTACAGACTTGAACACTGAAGCTTTCTTT.